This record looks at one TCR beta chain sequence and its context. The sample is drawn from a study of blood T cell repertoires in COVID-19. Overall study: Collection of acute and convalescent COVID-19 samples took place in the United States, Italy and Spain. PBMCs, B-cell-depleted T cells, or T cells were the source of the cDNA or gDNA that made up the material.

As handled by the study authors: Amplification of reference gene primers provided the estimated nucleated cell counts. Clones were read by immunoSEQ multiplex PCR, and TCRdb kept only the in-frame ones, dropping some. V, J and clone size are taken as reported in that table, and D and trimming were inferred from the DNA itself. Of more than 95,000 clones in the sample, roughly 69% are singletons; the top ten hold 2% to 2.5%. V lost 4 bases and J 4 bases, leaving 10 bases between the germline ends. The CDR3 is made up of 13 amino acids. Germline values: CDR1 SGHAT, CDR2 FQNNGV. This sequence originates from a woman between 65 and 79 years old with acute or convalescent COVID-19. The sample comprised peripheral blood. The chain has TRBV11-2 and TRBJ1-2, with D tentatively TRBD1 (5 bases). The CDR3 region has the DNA TGTGCCAGCAGCTGGGGCGGGGGCTATGGCTACACCTTC. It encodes CASSWGGGYGYTF.